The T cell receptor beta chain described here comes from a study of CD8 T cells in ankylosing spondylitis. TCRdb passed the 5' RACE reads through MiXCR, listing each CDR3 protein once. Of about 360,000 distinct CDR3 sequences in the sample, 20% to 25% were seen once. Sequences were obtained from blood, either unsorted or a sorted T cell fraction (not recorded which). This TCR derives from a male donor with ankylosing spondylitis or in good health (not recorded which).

DNA of the CDR3: TGTGCCACCAGTGATATGGACAGGGGGCGCTCAGATACGCAGTATTTT. Amino acid sequence: CATSDMDRGRSDTQYF. The chain carries TRBV24-1 and TRBJ2-3; 11 bases are shared with TRBD1. Trimming removed 3 bases from V and 4 bases from J; junction bases left unmatched: 5. Germline CDR1 KGHDR, CDR2 SFDVKD. The CDR3 loop spans 16 amino acids.